Listed below are T cell receptor beta chains from one sample, sequenced in a study of T cells in Graves' hyperthyroidism and ophthalmopathy. TCRdb reprocessed the multiplex PCR reads with MiXCR, giving one entry per CDR3 protein. The table lists roughly 260,000 distinct CDR3 sequences, about 14% of them singletons. Sequencing was carried out using blood. These receptors originate from a woman aged 40 to 50 with Graves' hyperthyroidism that later progressed to Graves' ophthalmopathy. CDR3s include the opening cysteine and the closing phenylalanine or tryptophan. A D gene is named only where the DNA matches it firmly. Only some rows state a clone size, as once, few, many or a class for expanded clones.

few	13	-	TRBJ1-1	TRBV29-1	TGCAGCGCCGCCCTCAGGGCGGAGACTGAAGCTTTCTTT	CSAALRAETEAFF
many	15	TRBD2	TRBJ2-5	TRBV3-1	TGTGCCAGCAGCCAAGGTACTAGCGGGAGTGTGACCCAGTACTTC	CASSQGTSGSVTQYF
many	14	-	TRBJ2-2	TRBV12-3/TRBV12-4	TGTGCCAGCAACGATCCCGGGAACAACGGGGAGCTGTTTTTT	CASNDPGNNGELFF
many	20	-	TRBJ2-6	TRBV12-3/TRBV12-4	TGTGCCAGCAGGGGGACTTTAGGTAAATCCCCCACCTCTGGGGCCAACGTCCTGACTTTC	CASRGTLGKSPTSGANVLTF
many	14	-	TRBJ1-5	TRBV28	TGTGCCAGCAGTTTTCTCGCGAGCAATCAGCCCCAGCATTTT	CASSFLASNQPQHF
many	13	TRBD1	TRBJ1-2	TRBV20-1	TGCAGTGCGAGGGACAGCGACAGCTATGGCTACACCTTC	CSARDSDSYGYTF
-	13	-	TRBJ1-3	TRBV29-1	TGCAGCGTTGAAGGCGGCGGGGGAAACACCATATATTTT	CSVEGGGGNTIYF
many	15	TRBD2	TRBJ2-7	TRBV2	TGTGCCAGCAGTGAAGATGGGACTAGTGTCTCCGAGCAGTACTTC	CASSEDGTSVSEQYF
many	16	-	TRBJ2-1	TRBV19	TGTGCCAGTAGTTCCGCGGGACGGCGAGCTTACAATGAGCAGTTCTTC	CASSSAGRRAYNEQFF
-	17	-	TRBJ2-7	TRBV4-2	TGTGCCAGCAGCCAAGATCTCCCCCCTACCGAGTCCTACGAGCAGTACTTC	CASSQDLPPTESYEQYF
few	10	-	TRBJ2-1	TRBV29-1	TGCAGCGTCGACCCGTATGAGCAGTTCTTC	CSVDPYEQFF
many	13	-	TRBJ2-5	TRBV29-1	TGCAGCGTTGTGGGTCGCCGTGGGGAGACCCAGTACTTC	CSVVGRRGETQYF
many	14	-	TRBJ2-1	TRBV10-1	TGCGCCAGCAGTGAGTCTTATGCAGTGTTTGAGCAGTTCTTC	CASSESYAVFEQFF
once	15	TRBD1	TRBJ2-5	TRBV9	TGTGCCAGCAGCAACCGAGGACAGGGGCAAGAGACCCAGTACTTC	CASSNRGQGQETQYF
-	12	-	TRBJ2-7	TRBV5-5	TGTGCCAGCAGCTTGAATTCTGGCGAGCAGTACTTC	CASSLNSGEQYF
many	14	-	TRBJ2-2	TRBV28	TGTGCCAGCAGTTTTCTAGCTTCCTTCGGGGAGCTGTTTTTT	CASSFLASFGELFF
many	15	-	TRBJ2-1	TRBV11-2	TGTGCCAGCACCGAGGGACTCAGCTCCTACAATGAGCAGTTCTTC	CASTEGLSSYNEQFF
many	15	-	TRBJ1-6	TRBV20-1	TGCAGTGCTAGAGGGGCGGTTAGGGGGAATTCACCCCTCCACTTT	CSARGAVRGNSPLHF
many	15	-	TRBJ2-7	TRBV5-1	TGCGCCAGCAGCTCGACAGCGTCACACCCCTACGAGCAGTACTTC	CASSSTASHPYEQYF
many	16	TRBD1	TRBJ2-1	TRBV5-4	TGTGCCAGCAGCTCCAGGGGGAAGGGGACCTACAATGAGCAGTTCTTC	CASSSRGKGTYNEQFF
many	13	-	TRBJ1-1	TRBV5-8	TGTGCCAGCAGCTCGGACAAGAACACTGAAGCTTTCTTT	CASSSDKNTEAFF
many	16	-	TRBJ1-6	TRBV28	TGTGCCACCGGAGGTGGTCTGGGACGGCTTAATTCACCCCTCCACTTT	CATGGGLGRLNSPLHF
many	14	TRBD2	TRBJ2-5	TRBV5-6	TGTGCCAGCGGCGGGGGGGGGATCGGGGAGACCCAGTACTTC	CASGGGGIGETQYF
-	19	TRBD2	TRBJ2-5	TRBV5-1	TGCGCCAGCAGCCCAAGTAGCGGGAGGGCCCTGTGGTTCCGGGAGACCCAGTACTTC	CASSPSSGRALWFRETQYF
many	15	-	TRBJ2-1	TRBV28	TGTGCCAGCAGCCCGGACTCGACACCCTACAATGAGCAGTTCTTC	CASSPDSTPYNEQFF
many	14	TRBD1	TRBJ1-1	TRBV6-1	TGTGCCAGCAGTTTAGGGACAGGATACGCTGAAGCTTTCTTT	CASSLGTGYAEAFF
many	16	-	TRBJ2-7	TRBV28	TGTGCCAGCAGTTTAGTGTTTGAGGGGTGGGCCTACGAGCAGTACTTC	CASSLVFEGWAYEQYF
many	11	-	TRBJ2-7	TRBV2	TGTGCCAGCAGCTTCGAGTACGAGCAGTACTTC	CASSFEYEQYF
many	14	-	TRBJ2-5	TRBV2	TGTGCCAGCAGGACAAGCGGAAACCAAGAGACCCAGTACTTC	CASRTSGNQETQYF
few	15	-	TRBJ2-3	TRBV5-4	TGTGCCAGCAGCCCGAGGATGGAAAGCACAGATACGCAGTATTTT	CASSPRMESTDTQYF
many	15	TRBD1	TRBJ2-7	TRBV12-5	TGTGCTAGTGCCGAAGCCGGGACAGGGTCGTACGAGCAGTACTTC	CASAEAGTGSYEQYF
many	15	TRBD1	TRBJ2-1	TRBV5-1	TGCGCCAGCAGCTTGGCGGGGACAGGGTACAATGAGCAGTTCTTC	CASSLAGTGYNEQFF
-	13	-	TRBJ1-6	TRBV10-2	TGCGCCAGCAGTGATCCCCCCCCTTCACCCCTCCACTTT	CASSDPPPSPLHF
many	14	TRBD2	TRBJ2-1	TRBV10-1	TGCGCCAGCAGTAGTAGCGGGACCAGGAATGAGCAGTTCTTC	CASSSSGTRNEQFF
many	13	-	TRBJ1-5	TRBV18	TGTGCCAGCTCATCCCACAGGGATCAGCCCCAGCATTTT	CASSSHRDQPQHF
many	11	-	TRBJ2-2	TRBV7-9	TGTGCCAGTCAGAACACCGGGGAGCTGTTTTTT	CASQNTGELFF
many	15	-	TRBJ1-6	TRBV6-5	TGTGCCAGCAGTTACTCGGGACTGTATAATTCACCCCTCCACTTT	CASSYSGLYNSPLHF
many	15	-	TRBJ2-3	TRBV24-1	TGTGCCACCAGTGACCCCGACATACCAGGGGATACGCAGTATTTT	CATSDPDIPGDTQYF
many	14	TRBD1	TRBJ2-1	TRBV2	TGTGCCAGCAGTGCTCTAGACAGGGTTGATGAGCAGTTCTTC	CASSALDRVDEQFF
many	17	TRBD2	TRBJ2-1	TRBV6-6	TGTGCCAGCAGTTACTCCCCCATTAGCGGGGCTTACAATGAGCAGTTCTTC	CASSYSPISGAYNEQFF
many	15	-	TRBJ2-7	TRBV28	TGTGCCAGCAGTTTATTTGCGGGCAGCTCCTACGAGCAGTACTTC	CASSLFAGSSYEQYF
few	15	-	TRBJ1-4	TRBV6-1	TGTGCCAGCAGTGACCGGATAGGGGCGGGTGAAAAACTGTTTTTT	CASSDRIGAGEKLFF
many	14	TRBD1	TRBJ1-2	TRBV6-1	TGTGCCAGCAGTCGCGCGGACAGGGGGCGCGGCTACACCTTC	CASSRADRGRGYTF
many	16	-	TRBJ2-2	TRBV27	TGTGCCAGCAGTACCGCAACAGGGATGGCCACCGGGGAGCTGTTTTTT	CASSTATGMATGELFF
many	14	-	TRBJ1-6	TRBV19	TGTGCCAGTAGTATTGGCACCTATAATTCACCCCTCCACTTT	CASSIGTYNSPLHF
few	13	TRBD2	TRBJ2-1	TRBV11-2	TGTGCCAGCAGGACGGGGGAGGGGAATGAGCAGTTCTTC	CASRTGEGNEQFF
many	15	TRBD2	TRBJ2-7	TRBV7-8	TGTGCCAGCAGCCCAGGGACTAGCGGGGCCTACGAGCAGTACTTC	CASSPGTSGAYEQYF
few	13	TRBD1	TRBJ2-3	TRBV20-1	TGCAGTGCTAGGGACAGGAGCACAGATACGCAGTATTTT	CSARDRSTDTQYF
-	12	-	TRBJ2-7	TRBV28	TGTGCCAGCAGCAAGGACGGATACGAGCAGTACTTC	CASSKDGYEQYF
many	15	-	TRBJ2-5	TRBV10-3	TGTGCCATCAGTGAGTCGGGGACACGCACAGAGACCCAGTACTTC	CAISESGTRTETQYF
many	17	-	TRBJ2-1	TRBV15	TGTGCCACCAGCAGGGCGTTGGGGACCCCTGCCCAGAATGAGCAGTTCTTC	CATSRALGTPAQNEQFF